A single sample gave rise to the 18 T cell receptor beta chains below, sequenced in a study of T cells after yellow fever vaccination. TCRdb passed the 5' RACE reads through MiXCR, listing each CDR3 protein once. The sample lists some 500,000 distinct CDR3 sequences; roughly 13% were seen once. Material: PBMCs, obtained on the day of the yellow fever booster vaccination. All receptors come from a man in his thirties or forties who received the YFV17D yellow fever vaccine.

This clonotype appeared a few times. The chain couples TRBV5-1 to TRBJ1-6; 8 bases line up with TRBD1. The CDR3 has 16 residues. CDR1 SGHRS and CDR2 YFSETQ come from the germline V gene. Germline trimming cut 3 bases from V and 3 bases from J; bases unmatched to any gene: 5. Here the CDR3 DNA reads TGCGCCAGCAGCTACCAGGGGGCGCGCTATAATTCACCCCTCCACTTT. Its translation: CASSYQGARYNSPLHF.

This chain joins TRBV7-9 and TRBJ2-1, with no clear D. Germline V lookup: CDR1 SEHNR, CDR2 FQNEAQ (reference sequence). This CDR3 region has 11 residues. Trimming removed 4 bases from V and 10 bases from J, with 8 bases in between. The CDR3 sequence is CASSSIEEQFF. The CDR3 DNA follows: TGTGCCAGCAGCTCAATTGAGGAGCAGTTCTTC.

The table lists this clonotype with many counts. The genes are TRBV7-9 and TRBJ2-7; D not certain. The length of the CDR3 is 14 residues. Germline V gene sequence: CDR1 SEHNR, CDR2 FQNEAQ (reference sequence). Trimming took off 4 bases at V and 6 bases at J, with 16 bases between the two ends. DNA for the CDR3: TGTGCCAGCAGCTCCCTGAGGACCTGGCCCGAGCAGTACTTC. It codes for CASSSLRTWPEQYF.

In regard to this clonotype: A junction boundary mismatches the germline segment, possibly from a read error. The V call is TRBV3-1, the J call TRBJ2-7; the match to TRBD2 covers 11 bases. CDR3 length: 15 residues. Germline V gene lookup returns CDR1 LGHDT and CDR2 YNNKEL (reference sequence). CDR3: CASSQEATSGISPYF. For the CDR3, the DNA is TGTGCCAGCAGTCAAGAAGCGACTAGCGGGATTTCGCCGTACTTC.

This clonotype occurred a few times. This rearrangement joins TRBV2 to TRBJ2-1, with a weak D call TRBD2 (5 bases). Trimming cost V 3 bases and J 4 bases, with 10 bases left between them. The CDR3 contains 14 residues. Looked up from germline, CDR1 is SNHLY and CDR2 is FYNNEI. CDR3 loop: CASSDGAVYNEQFF. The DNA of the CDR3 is TGTGCCAGCAGTGACGGAGCGGTTTACAATGAGCAGTTCTTC.

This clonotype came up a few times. This chain's CDR3 is CASSLVTGKGHYEQYF. Here the CDR3 DNA reads TGTGCCAGCAGCTTAGTGACTGGGAAGGGCCACTACGAGCAGTACTTC. This sequence joins TRBV7-2 and TRBJ2-7; D gene unclear. The CDR3 spans 16 residues. Germline V gives CDR1 SGHTA, CDR2 FQGNSA. Trimming left V 1 base short and J 3 bases short, with 16 bases between.

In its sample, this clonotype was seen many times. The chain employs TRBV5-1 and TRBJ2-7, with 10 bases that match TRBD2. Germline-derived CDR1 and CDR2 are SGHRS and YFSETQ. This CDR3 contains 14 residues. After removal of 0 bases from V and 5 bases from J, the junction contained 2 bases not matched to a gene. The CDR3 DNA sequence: TGCGCCAGCAGCTTGGTAGCGGGAGGACACGAGCAGTACTTC. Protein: CASSLVAGGHEQYF.

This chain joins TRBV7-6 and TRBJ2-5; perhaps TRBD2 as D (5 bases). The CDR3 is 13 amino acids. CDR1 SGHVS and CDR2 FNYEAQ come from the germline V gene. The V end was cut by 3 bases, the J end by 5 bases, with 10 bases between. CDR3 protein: CASSFSRGETQYF. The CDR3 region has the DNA TGTGCCAGCAGCTTTTCGAGAGGGGAGACCCAGTACTTC.

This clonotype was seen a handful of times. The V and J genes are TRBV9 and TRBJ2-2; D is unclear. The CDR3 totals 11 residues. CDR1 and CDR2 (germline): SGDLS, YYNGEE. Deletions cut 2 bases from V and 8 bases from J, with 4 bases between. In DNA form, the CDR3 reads TGTGCCAGCAGCGTTTCGGGGGAGCTGTTTTTT. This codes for CASSVSGELFF.

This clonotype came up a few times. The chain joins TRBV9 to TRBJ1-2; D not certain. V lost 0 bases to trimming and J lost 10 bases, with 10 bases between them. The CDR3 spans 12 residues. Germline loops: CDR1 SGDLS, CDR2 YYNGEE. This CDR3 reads CASSVGMSTYTF. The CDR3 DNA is TGTGCCAGCAGCGTAGGTATGTCGACCTACACCTTC.

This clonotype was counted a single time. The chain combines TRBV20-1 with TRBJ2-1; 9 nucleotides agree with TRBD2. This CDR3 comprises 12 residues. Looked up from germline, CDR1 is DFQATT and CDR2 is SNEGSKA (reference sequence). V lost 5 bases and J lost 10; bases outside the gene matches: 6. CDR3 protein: CSAGRGRVEQFF. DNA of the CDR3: TGCAGTGCTGGGCGCGGGAGGGTGGAGCAGTTCTTC.

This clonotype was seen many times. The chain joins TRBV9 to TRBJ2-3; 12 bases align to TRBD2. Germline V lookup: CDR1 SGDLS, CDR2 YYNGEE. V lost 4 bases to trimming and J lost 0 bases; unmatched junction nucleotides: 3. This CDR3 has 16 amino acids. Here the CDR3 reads CASSPGTSGSTDTQYF. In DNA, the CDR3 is TGTGCCAGCAGCCCCGGGACTAGCGGGAGCACAGATACGCAGTATTTT.

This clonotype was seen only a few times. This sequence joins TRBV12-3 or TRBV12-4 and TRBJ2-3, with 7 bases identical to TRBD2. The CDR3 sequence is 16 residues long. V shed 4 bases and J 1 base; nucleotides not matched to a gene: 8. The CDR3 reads CASSSGGRRGTDTQYF. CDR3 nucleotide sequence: TGTGCCAGCAGTTCGGGGGGTAGGAGAGGCACAGATACGCAGTATTTT.

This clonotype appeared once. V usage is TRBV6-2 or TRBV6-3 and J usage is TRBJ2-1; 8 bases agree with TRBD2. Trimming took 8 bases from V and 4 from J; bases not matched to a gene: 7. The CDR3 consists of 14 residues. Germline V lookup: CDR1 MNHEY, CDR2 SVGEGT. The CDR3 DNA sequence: TGTGCCAGCGCTTTAGCGGGAACATACAATGAGCAGTTCTTC. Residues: CASALAGTYNEQFF.

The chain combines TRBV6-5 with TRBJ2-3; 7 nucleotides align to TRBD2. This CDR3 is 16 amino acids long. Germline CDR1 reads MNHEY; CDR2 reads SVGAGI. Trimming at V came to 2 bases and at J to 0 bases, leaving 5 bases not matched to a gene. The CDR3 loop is CASSYRASGSTDTQYF. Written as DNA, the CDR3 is TGTGCCAGCAGTTACCGGGCTAGCGGTAGCACAGATACGCAGTATTTT.

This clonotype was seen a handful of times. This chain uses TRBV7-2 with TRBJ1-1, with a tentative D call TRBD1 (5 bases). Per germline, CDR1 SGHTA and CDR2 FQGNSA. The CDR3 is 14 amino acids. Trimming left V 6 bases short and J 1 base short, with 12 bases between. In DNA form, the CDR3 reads TGTGCCAGCAGATCGGGGGGGTGGAACACTGAAGCTTTCTTT. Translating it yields CASRSGGWNTEAFF.

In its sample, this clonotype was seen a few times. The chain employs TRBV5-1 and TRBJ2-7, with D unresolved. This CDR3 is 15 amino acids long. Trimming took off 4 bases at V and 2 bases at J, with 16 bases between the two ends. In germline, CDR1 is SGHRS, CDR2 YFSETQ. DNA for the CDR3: TGCGCCAGCAGCCTCCATTCTACAGTGGCCTACGAGCAGTACTTC. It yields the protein CASSLHSTVAYEQYF.

CDR3 in DNA: TGCAGTGCCTCGTCCGCGGGAGGGAGCACAGATACGCAGTATTTT. Its translation: CSASSAGGSTDTQYF. The chain recombines TRBV20-1 with TRBJ2-3; 9 nucleotides agree with TRBD2. The CDR3 is made up of 15 amino acids. The ends lost 6 bases at V and 0 bases at J; junction bases unmatched: 7. Per germline, CDR1 DFQATT and CDR2 SNEGSKA (reference sequence).